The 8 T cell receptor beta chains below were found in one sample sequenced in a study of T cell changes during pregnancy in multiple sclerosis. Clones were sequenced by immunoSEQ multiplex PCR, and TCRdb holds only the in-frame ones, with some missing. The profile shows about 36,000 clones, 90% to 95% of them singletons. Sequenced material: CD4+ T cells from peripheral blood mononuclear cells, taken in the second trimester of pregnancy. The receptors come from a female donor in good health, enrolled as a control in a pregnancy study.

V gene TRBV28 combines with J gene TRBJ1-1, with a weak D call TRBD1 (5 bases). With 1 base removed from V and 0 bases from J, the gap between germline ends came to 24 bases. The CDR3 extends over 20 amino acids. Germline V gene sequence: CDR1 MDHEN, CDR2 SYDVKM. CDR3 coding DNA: TGTGCCAGCAGTTTATTGTCCAACTCCCACCAGGGCAGGATGAACACTGAAGCTTTCTTT. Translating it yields CASSLLSNSHQGRMNTEAFF.

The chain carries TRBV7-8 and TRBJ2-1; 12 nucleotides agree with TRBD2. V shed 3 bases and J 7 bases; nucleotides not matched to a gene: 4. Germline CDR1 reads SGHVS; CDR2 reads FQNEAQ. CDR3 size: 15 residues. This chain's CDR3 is CASSFSSGGENEQFF. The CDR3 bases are TGTGCCAGCAGCTTTTCTAGCGGGGGGGAAAATGAGCAGTTCTTC. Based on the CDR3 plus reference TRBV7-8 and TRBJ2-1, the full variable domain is GAGVSQSPRYKVAKRGQDVALRCDPISGHVSLFWYQQALGQGPEFLTYFQNEAQLDKSGLPSDRFFAERPEGSVSTLKIQRTQQEDSAVYLCASSFSSGGENEQFFGPGTRLTVL.

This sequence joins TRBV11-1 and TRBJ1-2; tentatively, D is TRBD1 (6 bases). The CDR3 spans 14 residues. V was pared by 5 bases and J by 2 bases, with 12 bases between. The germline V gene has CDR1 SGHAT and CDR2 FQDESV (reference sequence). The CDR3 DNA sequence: TGTGCCAGCAGCCCAGAAAGGGGGAACTATGGCTACACCTTC. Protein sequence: CASSPERGNYGYTF.

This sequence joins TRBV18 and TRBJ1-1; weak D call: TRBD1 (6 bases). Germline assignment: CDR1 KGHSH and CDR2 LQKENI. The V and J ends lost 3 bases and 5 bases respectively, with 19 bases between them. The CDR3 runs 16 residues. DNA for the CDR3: TGTGCCAGCTCACCTCTATCAGGACAGAGGTTGACTGAAGCTTTCTTT. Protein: CASSPLSGQRLTEAFF.

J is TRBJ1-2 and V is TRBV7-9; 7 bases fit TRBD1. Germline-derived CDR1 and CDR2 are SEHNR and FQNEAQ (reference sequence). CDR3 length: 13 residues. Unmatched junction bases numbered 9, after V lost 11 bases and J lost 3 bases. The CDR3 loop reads CAGDRESDYGYTF. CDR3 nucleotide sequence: TGTGCCGGAGACAGGGAAAGTGACTATGGCTACACCTTC. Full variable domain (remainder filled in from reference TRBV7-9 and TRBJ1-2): DTGVSQNPRHKITKRGQNVTFRCDPISEHNRLYWYRQTLGQGPEFLTYFQNEAQLEKSRLLSDRFSAERPKGSFSTLEIQRTEQGDSAMYLCAGDRESDYGYTFGSGTRLTVV.

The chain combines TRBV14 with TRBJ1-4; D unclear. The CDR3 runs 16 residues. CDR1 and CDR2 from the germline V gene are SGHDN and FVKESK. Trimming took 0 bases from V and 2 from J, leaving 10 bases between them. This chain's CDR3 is CASSQETGWTNEKLFF. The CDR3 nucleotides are TGTGCCAGCAGCCAAGAGACGGGGTGGACTAATGAAAAACTGTTTTTT.

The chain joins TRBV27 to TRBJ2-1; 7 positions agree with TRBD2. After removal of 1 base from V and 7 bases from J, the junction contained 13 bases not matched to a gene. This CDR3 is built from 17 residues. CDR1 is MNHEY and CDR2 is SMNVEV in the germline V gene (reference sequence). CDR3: CASSLWGGALGVNEQFF. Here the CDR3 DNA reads TGTGCCAGCAGTTTATGGGGGGGAGCCCTCGGGGTGAATGAGCAGTTCTTC.

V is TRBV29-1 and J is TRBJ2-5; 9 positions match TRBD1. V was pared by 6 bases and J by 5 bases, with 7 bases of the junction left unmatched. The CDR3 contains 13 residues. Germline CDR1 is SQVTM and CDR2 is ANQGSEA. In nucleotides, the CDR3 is TGCAGCGTCCAGGACAGGGGAAAGGAGACCCAGTACTTC. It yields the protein CSVQDRGKETQYF.